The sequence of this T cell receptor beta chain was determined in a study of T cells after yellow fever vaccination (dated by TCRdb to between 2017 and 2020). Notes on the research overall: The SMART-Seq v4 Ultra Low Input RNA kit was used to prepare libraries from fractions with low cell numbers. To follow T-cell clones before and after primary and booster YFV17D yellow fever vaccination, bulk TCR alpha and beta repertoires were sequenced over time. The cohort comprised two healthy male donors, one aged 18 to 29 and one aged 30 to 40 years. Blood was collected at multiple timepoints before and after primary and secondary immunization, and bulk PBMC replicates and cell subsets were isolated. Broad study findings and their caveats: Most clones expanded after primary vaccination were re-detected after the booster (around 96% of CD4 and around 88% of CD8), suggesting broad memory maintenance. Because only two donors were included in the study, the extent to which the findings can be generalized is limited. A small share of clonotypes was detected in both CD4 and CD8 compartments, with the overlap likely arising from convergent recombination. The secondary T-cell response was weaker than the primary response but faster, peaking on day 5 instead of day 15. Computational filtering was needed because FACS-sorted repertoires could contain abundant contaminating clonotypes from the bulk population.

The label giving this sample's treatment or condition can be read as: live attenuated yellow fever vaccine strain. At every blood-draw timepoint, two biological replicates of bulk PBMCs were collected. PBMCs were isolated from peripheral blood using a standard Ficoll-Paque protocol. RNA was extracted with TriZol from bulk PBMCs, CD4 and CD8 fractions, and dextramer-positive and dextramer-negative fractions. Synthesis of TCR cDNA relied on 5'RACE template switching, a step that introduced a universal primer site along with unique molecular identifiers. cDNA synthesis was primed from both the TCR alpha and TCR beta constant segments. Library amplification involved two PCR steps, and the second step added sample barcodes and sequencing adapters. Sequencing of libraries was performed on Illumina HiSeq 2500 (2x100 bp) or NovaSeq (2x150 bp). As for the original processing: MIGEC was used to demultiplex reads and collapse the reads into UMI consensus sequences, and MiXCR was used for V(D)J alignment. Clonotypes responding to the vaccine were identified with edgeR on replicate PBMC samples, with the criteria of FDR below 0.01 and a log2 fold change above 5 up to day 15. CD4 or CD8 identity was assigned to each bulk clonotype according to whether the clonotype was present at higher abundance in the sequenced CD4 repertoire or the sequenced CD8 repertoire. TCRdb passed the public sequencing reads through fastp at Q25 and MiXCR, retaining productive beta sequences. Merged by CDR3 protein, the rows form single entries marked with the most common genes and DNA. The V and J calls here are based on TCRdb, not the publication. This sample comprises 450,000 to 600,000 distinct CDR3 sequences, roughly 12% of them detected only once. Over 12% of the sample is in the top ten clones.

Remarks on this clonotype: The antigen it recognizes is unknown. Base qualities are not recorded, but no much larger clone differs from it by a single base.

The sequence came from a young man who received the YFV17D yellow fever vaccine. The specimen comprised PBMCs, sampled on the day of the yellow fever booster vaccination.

The nucleotide sequence is given as TGCAGTGCTAGGGGACTAGCGGGACCATCGACCCCGACCCAGGAGACCCAGTACTTC. Its protein product is CSARGLAGPSTPTQETQYF. Rearrangement joined TRBV20-1 to TRBJ2-5, and TRBD2 matches 13 of the central bases. The CDR3, cysteine through phenylalanine, is 19 amino acids long. Here the CDR3 DNA is all that survives: 57 bases in frame from base 1. V and J are trimmed by 3 bases and 5 bases, and the gene matches miss 18 bases of the junction. Based on the germline V gene (reference sequence), the CDR1 and CDR2 sequences are DFQATT and SNEGSKA.